These T cell receptor beta chains were read from a single sample in a study of kidney transplant recipient with SARS-CoV-2 infection. TCRdb passed the reads through MiXCR, listing each CDR3 protein once. The sample lists 200,000 to 250,000 distinct CDR3 sequences, roughly 26% occurring once. The specimen comprised a blood sample, sampled at baseline and around day 120 from a kidney transplant recipient. Receptors originate from a male patient in his thirties who had COVID-19 and was a kidney transplant recipient. Some T cells may trace back to the graft donor. CDR3s include the opening cysteine and the closing phenylalanine or tryptophan. The D gene is left open where the match is weak. Clone size is shown for a subset of rows, as once, few, many or a class of expanded clone.

TGTGCCAGCAGTCGAGATGCAGAACTGGGAAAGACCTGTGGCTACACCTTC | CASSRDAELGKTCGYTF | . | TRBJ1-2 | . | TRBV25-1
TGTGCCAGCGCGAGAGAAACGGGCAATCAGCCCCAGCATTTT | CASARETGNQPQHF | once | TRBJ1-5 | . | TRBV7-3
TGTGCCAGCAGCACCAGGGAGGGTCAGCCCCAGCATTTT | CASSTREGQPQHF | many | TRBJ1-5 | . | TRBV6-5
TGCAGTGCTACTTCCCGGGCAGGGTTGAACGAGCAGTACTTC | CSATSRAGLNEQYF | many | TRBJ2-7 | . | TRBV20-1
TGTGCCAGCAGCTTCCGGGGCCGAAATCAGCCCCAGCATTTT | CASSFRGRNQPQHF | many | TRBJ1-5 | . | TRBV13
TGTGCCAGCAGCTCGTCCAATCCCATTTCAGGCTTGACCGGGGAGCTGTTTTTT | CASSSSNPISGLTGELFF | . | TRBJ2-2 | . | TRBV3-1
TGTGCCACCCCCCGCTCCCAGGGAAACGAGCAGTACTTC | CATPRSQGNEQYF | many | TRBJ2-7 | . | TRBV21-1
TGCAGTGCTTTCCTAGGGGAGACCCAGTACTTC | CSAFLGETQYF | few | TRBJ2-5 | . | TRBV20-1
TGCGCCAGCAGCCTTGGACGGGCGAACACCGGGGAGCTGTTTTTT | CASSLGRANTGELFF | many | TRBJ2-2 | . | TRBV5-1
TGCAGTGCTGGAGTAATGCCGCTAAATGAAAAACTGTTTTTT | CSAGVMPLNEKLFF | . | TRBJ1-4 | . | TRBV20-1
TGTGCCAGCAGTGCACAGGGTGAGGGGTGGAATGAGCAGTTCTTC | CASSAQGEGWNEQFF | many | TRBJ2-1 | . | TRBV12-3/TRBV12-4
TGCAGTGCTTTTATCGGGACTAGCGGAAATGAGCAGTTCTTC | CSAFIGTSGNEQFF | once | TRBJ2-1 | TRBD2 | TRBV20-1
TGTGCCAGCAGCATGCCAAGTCCCATTTCAATTCGCACTGAAGCTTTCTTT | CASSMPSPISIRTEAFF | many | TRBJ1-1 | . | TRBV3-1
TGCGCCAGCAGCCGTATACCTGGGGCCAACGTCCTGACTTTC | CASSRIPGANVLTF | . | TRBJ2-6 | . | TRBV4-1
TGCAGTGCTAGACCCGTCCGGGGTGTAGCGGGAGGGTTAAACACAGATACGCAGTATTTT | CSARPVRGVAGGLNTDTQYF | few | TRBJ2-3 | TRBD2 | TRBV20-1
TGTGCCAGCAGCCAAGAGGGACTCCGAGACTATGGCTACACCTTC | CASSQEGLRDYGYTF | many | TRBJ1-2 | . | TRBV4-2
TGTGCCAGCAGCACCGGACAGGAACCCCAAGAGACCCAGTACTTC | CASSTGQEPQETQYF | . | TRBJ2-5 | TRBD1 | TRBV6-2/TRBV6-3
TGTGCCAGCAGTGACATACTCCAAGGGGAAAAACTGTTTTTT | CASSDILQGEKLFF | many | TRBJ1-4 | . | TRBV25-1
TGTGCCAGTCTCCCCCCCGATTATAGCGGGAGAGGAATAGATACGCAGTATTTT | CASLPPDYSGRGIDTQYF | few | TRBJ2-3 | TRBD2 | TRBV19
TGCGCCAGCAGCAGGAATAGAGGACGTCGAAAGACCTATGGCTACACCTTC | CASSRNRGRRKTYGYTF | many | TRBJ1-2 | . | TRBV4-3
TGTGCCAGCATCCTAATCAATAGTCGAAAGACCTATGGCTACACCTTC | CASILINSRKTYGYTF | many | TRBJ1-2 | . | TRBV5-6
TGTGCCAGCAGTTTAGGAGGGGTCATATACGAGCAGTACTTC | CASSLGGVIYEQYF | many | TRBJ2-7 | . | TRBV27
TGTGCCATCAGTGAGTCTCCGGGGGGTACCGATCATCCCCAGCATTTT | CAISESPGGTDHPQHF | . | TRBJ1-5 | . | TRBV10-3
TGCGCCAGCAGCCAACACCGGGACGGGAGTTACAATGAGCAGTTCTTC | CASSQHRDGSYNEQFF | many | TRBJ2-1 | . | TRBV4-3
TGTGCCAGTAGTCCCCAGGGCTGGGACTATGGCTACACCTTC | CASSPQGWDYGYTF | many | TRBJ1-2 | . | TRBV19
TGCAGTGCGAGTGGTCCAGCCCGGTGGGGGGAGACCCAGTACTTC | CSASGPARWGETQYF | many | TRBJ2-5 | . | TRBV20-1
TGTGCCAGTACCGGGACTAGCAGGAATGAGCAGTTCTTC | CASTGTSRNEQFF | few | TRBJ2-1 | TRBD2 | TRBV19
TGTGCCTGGAGCCCCGGGGGCTACGAGCAGTACTTC | CAWSPGGYEQYF | few | TRBJ2-7 | . | TRBV30
TGTGCCAGCAGCTTTACTGATAGCGGGGATTTCGCAGATACGCAGTATTTT | CASSFTDSGDFADTQYF | . | TRBJ2-3 | TRBD2 | TRBV7-8
TGTGCCAGCAGTCACATATCGCCTTACGGAAAGACCTATGGCTACACCTTC | CASSHISPYGKTYGYTF | many | TRBJ1-2 | . | TRBV6-9
TGTGCCAGCAGCGCCCAGGGGTCTGGAAACACCATATATTTT | CASSAQGSGNTIYF | many | TRBJ1-3 | . | TRBV9